Shown below are 31 T cell receptor beta chains from a single sample sequenced in a study of cytomegalovirus exposure and HLA in healthy donors. Some clones are missing from TCRdb's copy, which holds only in-frame ones; the method was immunoSEQ multiplex PCR. Of around 160,000 clones in the sample, around four fifths are singletons; the top ten hold under 2.5%. Sequencing was carried out using PBMCs. Receptors were obtained from a man aged 25-45 years in good health and CMV-seropositive.

The chain couples TRBV30 to TRBJ1-5; no firm D call. Germline lookup yields CDR1 GTSNPN and CDR2 SVGIG (reference sequence). The CDR3 is made up of 14 amino acids. Trimming removed 3 bases at V and 0 bases at J, with 9 bases between. The CDR3 DNA reads as TGTGCCTGGAGCGGAGGATATAGCAATCAGCCCCAGCATTTT. Protein product: CAWSGGYSNQPQHF.

The chain joins TRBV6-5 to TRBJ2-5; TRBD2 is a possible D gene (7 bases). The CDR3 has 15 amino acids. Germline CDR1 MNHEY, CDR2 SVGAGI. Trimming cost V 7 bases and J 5 bases, with 20 bases left between them. CDR3 bases: TGTGCCAGCACCAAAGGGGGGGGGACGATGGAGACCCAGTACTTC. Translation: CASTKGGGTMETQYF.

The table lists this clone with a count of one. This chain uses TRBV10-3 with TRBJ2-7; a weak D match, TRBD1 (5 bases). V lost 7 bases to trimming and J lost 6 bases, with 10 bases between them. This CDR3 is built from 11 residues. The V gene's germline CDR1 is ENHRY and CDR2 SYGVKD. The CDR3 DNA is TGTGCCATCACGGCAGGGCGCGAGCAGTACTTC. This sequence encodes CAITAGREQYF.

This chain links TRBV7-9 with TRBJ2-1; 7 positions match TRBD1. This CDR3 spans 17 amino acids. J gave up 7 bases and V 5 bases, and 17 bases lay outside the gene matches. Germline V gene data show CDR1 as SEHNR and CDR2 as FQNEAQ (reference sequence). This CDR3 reads CASSNRIQGLKGNEQFF. The CDR3 DNA is TGTGCCAGCAGCAACCGAATACAGGGGCTAAAAGGGAATGAGCAGTTCTTC.

This chain connects TRBV27 to TRBJ2-2; the match to TRBD2 covers 13 bases. Trimming cost V 7 bases and J 4 bases; bases outside gene matches: 6. Germline V lookup: CDR1 MNHEY, CDR2 SMNVEV (reference sequence). This CDR3 contains 16 residues. This CDR3 is CASIPRLAGGTGELFF. CDR3 nucleotide sequence: TGTGCCAGCATCCCAAGACTAGCGGGGGGCACCGGGGAGCTGTTTTTT.

This clone has a single count. This chain joins TRBV28 and TRBJ2-3; 11 nucleotides agree with TRBD2. This CDR3 contains 18 residues. Germline trimming cut 6 bases from V and 9 bases from J; bases unmatched to any gene: 20. Germline CDR1 and CDR2: MDHEN and SYDVKM. CDR3 bases: TGTGCCAGCAGACTCCCCACCTCAGGGGCTAGCGGGGGGTACACGCAGTATTTT. Amino acid sequence: CASRLPTSGASGGYTQYF.

The table lists this clone with a few counts. The rearrangement joins TRBV6-1 to TRBJ1-5, with a weak D call TRBD1 (5 bases). V was pared by 5 bases and J by 7 bases, with 18 bases between. There are 15 residues in the CDR3. CDR1 and CDR2 (germline): MNHNS, SASEGT. CDR3 amino acids: CASSSAGGARQPQHF. In DNA, the CDR3 is TGTGCCAGCAGTTCAGCTGGTGGGGCGCGACAGCCCCAGCATTTT.

This chain joins TRBV2 and TRBJ2-2; a possible D gene is TRBD2 (5 bases). Germline V gives CDR1 SNHLY, CDR2 FYNNEI. V dropped 7 bases and J dropped 0 bases, with 9 bases sitting between them. There are 14 residues in the CDR3. CDR3 nucleotide sequence: TGTGCCAGCAAGGGAGTCGCGAACACCGGGGAGCTGTTTTTT. Encoded protein: CASKGVANTGELFF.

This clone showed up just a few times. The V gene is TRBV2, the J gene TRBJ1-6; D not certain. V lost 4 bases and J 5 bases, leaving 9 bases between the germline ends. Germline values: CDR1 SNHLY, CDR2 FYNNEI. This CDR3 region has 14 residues. The CDR3 sequence: CASSVAGHNSPLHF. As DNA, the CDR3 is TGTGCCAGCAGTGTTGCGGGTCATAATTCACCCCTCCACTTT.

The table lists this clone with a count of one. This rearrangement joins TRBV7-6 to TRBJ1-3; no clear D. This CDR3 region has 15 residues. Trimming took off 1 base at V and 0 bases at J, with 7 bases between the two ends. The germline V gene encodes CDR1 SGHVS and CDR2 FNYEAQ. This CDR3 reads CASSLDVSSGNTIYF. CDR3 in DNA: TGTGCCAGCAGCTTAGACGTGAGCTCTGGAAACACCATATATTTT. Variable domain in full (rest from reference TRBV7-6 and TRBJ1-3): GAGVSQSPRYKVTKRGQDVALRCDPISGHVSLYWYRQALGQGPEFLTYFNYEAQQDKSGLPNDRFSAERPEGSISTLTIQRTEQRDSAMYRCASSLDVSSGNTIYFGEGSWLTVV.

The genes are TRBV9 and TRBJ1-1; TRBD1 matches 9 bases. V was clipped by 4 bases and J by 5 bases; unmatched bases: 12. Per the germline V gene, CDR1 is SGDLS and CDR2 is YYNGEE. CDR3 length: 16 amino acids. Here the CDR3 DNA reads TGTGCCAGCAGCCTCCGGGACAGGGAGACGTTTACTGAAGCTTTCTTT. This sequence encodes CASSLRDRETFTEAFF. Looking up the rest from reference TRBV9 and TRBJ1-1 gives the full variable domain: DSGVTQTPKHLITATGQRVTLRCSPRSGDLSVYWYQQSLDQGLQFLIQYYNGEERAKGNILERFSAQQFPDLHSELNLSSLELGDSALYFCASSLRDRETFTEAFFGQGTRLTVV.

The chain employs TRBV7-2 and TRBJ2-2, with 7 positions matching TRBD2. Germline V lookup: CDR1 SGHTA, CDR2 FQGNSA. The CDR3 contains 17 residues. V trimming: 2 bases; J trimming: 2 bases; junction bases outside the gene matches: 8. CDR3 nucleotides: TGTGCCAGCAGCTTACGTACGGGGGGAGGAAACACCGGGGAGCTGTTTTTT. This encodes CASSLRTGGGNTGELFF.

The rearrangement uses TRBV6-5 and TRBJ1-5; no clear D gene. This CDR3 has 13 residues. Trimming removed 4 bases at V and 6 bases at J, with 10 bases between. Germline-derived CDR1 and CDR2 are MNHEY and SVGAGI. The CDR3 nucleotides read TGTGCCAGCAGTTCCGGGAGCGCTCAGCCCCAGCATTTT. Encoded protein: CASSSGSAQPQHF.

J is TRBJ2-3 and V is TRBV11-2; TRBD2 matches 7 bases. The germline gives CDR1 SGHAT, CDR2 FQNNGV. V shed 3 bases and J 2 bases; nucleotides not matched to a gene: 2. The CDR3 runs to 14 residues. The CDR3 is CASSLRDYTDTQYF. The CDR3 DNA is TGTGCCAGCAGCTTGCGGGACTACACAGATACGCAGTATTTT.

The V and J genes are TRBV4-1 and TRBJ1-5, with D perhaps matching TRBD1 (6 bases). V dropped 3 bases and J dropped 4 bases, with 10 bases sitting between them. Germline CDR1 and CDR2: MGHRA and YSYEKL. The CDR3 extends over 14 amino acids. The CDR3 bases are TGCGCCAGCAGCCATTCTACAGGGAATCAGCCCCAGCATTTT. Translating gives CASSHSTGNQPQHF.

The rearrangement uses TRBV30 and TRBJ1-3, with D uncertain. This CDR3 contains 15 residues. V lost 3 bases to trimming and J lost 0 bases, with 12 bases between them. Germline V gives CDR1 GTSNPN, CDR2 SVGIG (reference sequence). CDR3 DNA: TGTGCCTGGAGGAACGAAAGGAGCTCTGGAAACACCATATATTTT. Protein: CAWRNERSSGNTIYF. The whole variable domain, remainder taken from reference TRBV30 and TRBJ1-3, is SQTIHQWPATLVQPVGSPLSLECTVEGTSNPNLYWYRQAAGRGLQLLFYSVGIGQISSEVPQNLSASRPQDRQFILSSKKLLLSDSGFYLCAWRNERSSGNTIYFGEGSWLTVV.

The chain combines TRBV19 with TRBJ1-6, with 9 positions matching TRBD1. Germline CDR1 is LNHDA and CDR2 is SQIVND (reference sequence). Losses at the gene ends were 3 bases for V and 7 bases for J; bases not matched to a gene: 13. This CDR3 region has 18 residues. The CDR3 region has the DNA TGTGCCAGTAGTATTTTCGGGCCGGGACAGGGAAACAATTCACCCCTCCACTTT. It encodes CASSIFGPGQGNNSPLHF.

For this clone: At one end the junction does not follow the germline gene, possibly because of a read error. The chain combines TRBV7-7 with TRBJ2-5; D perhaps matches TRBD2 (6 bases). The germline V gene has CDR1 SSHAT and CDR2 FNYEAQ (reference sequence). The length of the CDR3 is 13 residues. The CDR3 DNA follows: TGTGCTAGCAGCTTAACCCTAGCGGAGACCCAGTACTTC. Amino acid sequence: CASSLTLAETQYF.

This clone was seen a handful of times. The V gene is TRBV19, the J gene TRBJ1-1, with D maybe TRBD1 (6 bases). Trimming took 1 base from V and 5 from J, leaving 11 bases between them. CDR3 length: 14 amino acids. CDR1 is LNHDA, CDR2 SQIVND, per germline (reference sequence). CDR3 protein: CASSIGDQGTEAFF. CDR3 DNA: TGTGCCAGTAGTATAGGGGACCAGGGGACTGAAGCTTTCTTT.

The chain uses TRBV5-8 and TRBJ2-1; tentatively, D is TRBD2 (5 bases). The CDR3 is 16 residues long. Germline V gene data show CDR1 as SGHTS and CDR2 as YDEGEE. Trimming stripped 1 base from V and 0 bases from J, with 11 bases between. CDR3 in DNA: TGTGCCAGCAGCTTGAATCGGGGAAGCTCCTACAATGAGCAGTTCTTC. Translated: CASSLNRGSSYNEQFF.

This rearrangement joins TRBV9 to TRBJ2-1; D gene uncertain. With 3 bases removed from V and 0 bases from J, the gap between germline ends came to 10 bases. Germline values: CDR1 SGDLS, CDR2 YYNGEE. The CDR3 has 15 amino acids. The CDR3 loop is CASSASSSSYNEQFF. Written as DNA, the CDR3 is TGTGCCAGCAGCGCGTCTTCGAGCTCCTACAATGAGCAGTTCTTC. The variable domain in full, completed from reference TRBV9 and TRBJ2-1, reads DSGVTQTPKHLITATGQRVTLRCSPRSGDLSVYWYQQSLDQGLQFLIQYYNGEERAKGNILERFSAQQFPDLHSELNLSSLELGDSALYFCASSASSSSYNEQFFGPGTRLTVL.

The CDR3 bases are TGTGCCATCGGAGATAGCGGGGGGGCCTGGAGGCAGTACTTC. It translates to CAIGDSGGAWRQYF. The V call is TRBV10-3, the J call TRBJ2-7; 11 positions agree with TRBD2. The V segment lost 8 bases and the J segment 9 bases; nucleotides outside the gene matches: 12. From germline, CDR1 is ENHRY and CDR2 SYGVKD. The CDR3 runs to 14 residues.

The chain has TRBV4-2 and TRBJ2-5; 12 bases match TRBD2. Unmatched junction bases numbered 4, after V lost 0 bases and J lost 5 bases. CDR3 length equals 16 residues. Looked up from germline, CDR1 is LGHNA and CDR2 is YNFKEQ. CDR3 DNA sequence: TGTGCCAGCAGCCAAGAAACTAGCGGGGGGCCGGAGACCCAGTACTTC. Its protein product is CASSQETSGGPETQYF.

There are a few counts of this clone. The chain couples TRBV5-1 to TRBJ2-6; D not resolved. This CDR3 is built from 15 residues. V was clipped by 1 base and J by 1 base, with 6 bases between them. Germline V gene lookup returns CDR1 SGHRS and CDR2 YFSETQ. The CDR3 region has the DNA TGCGCCAGCAGCTTGTCCCAGTCTGGGGCCAACGTCCTGACTTTC. Residues: CASSLSQSGANVLTF.

This clone was counted a single time. The chain joins TRBV7-2 to TRBJ2-5; D ambiguous. V was clipped by 5 bases and J by 3 bases, with 10 bases between them. Germline CDR1 and CDR2: SGHTA and FQGNSA. This CDR3 region has 13 residues. DNA of the CDR3: TGTGCCAGCAGCCCCCTCGCGGAAGAGACCCAGTACTTC. It codes for CASSPLAEETQYF.

CDR3 coding DNA: TGTGCCAGCAGCGTAGAGGGGTATAGCAATCAGCCCCAGCATTTT. Amino acids: CASSVEGYSNQPQHF. The V gene is TRBV9, the J gene TRBJ1-5; a weak D match, TRBD1 (5 bases). The V gene lost 0 bases and the J gene lost 0 bases, with 7 bases spanning the gap. Germline V gene data show CDR1 as SGDLS and CDR2 as YYNGEE. The CDR3 covers 15 residues.

The V gene is TRBV5-1, the J gene TRBJ2-7; TRBD1 agrees at 7 bases. Germline CDR1 is SGHRS and CDR2 is YFSETQ. CDR3 length equals 16 residues. J was trimmed by 2 bases and V by 3 bases; bases with no gene match: 11. The CDR3 here is CASSSVGDSQPYEQYF. The CDR3 DNA follows: TGCGCCAGCAGCTCCGTGGGGGACAGTCAACCCTACGAGCAGTACTTC.

The chain is built from TRBV5-1 and TRBJ1-2, with a possible D match to TRBD1 (5 bases). CDR3 length equals 15 residues. Trimming left V 3 bases short and J 3 bases short, with 15 bases between. Germline V CDR1 and CDR2: SGHRS, YFSETQ. CDR3 sequence reads: CASSWGDGKDYGYTF. CDR3 sequence (DNA): TGCGCCAGCAGCTGGGGGGACGGCAAGGACTATGGCTACACCTTC.

The chain recombines TRBV18 with TRBJ1-5; 7 bases are a match to TRBD1. Germline CDR1 reads KGHSH; CDR2 reads LQKENI. The CDR3 totals 17 residues. Germline trimming cut 4 bases from V and 0 bases from J; bases unmatched to any gene: 9. The CDR3 nucleotides read TGTGCCAGCTCACTCGGACAGGCCCTATATAGCAATCAGCCCCAGCATTTT. Its protein product is CASSLGQALYSNQPQHF.

The chain has TRBV12-5 and TRBJ1-1, with unresolved D. The CDR3 covers 14 residues. V was cut by 1 base and J by 0 bases, with 6 bases left in between. Germline assignment: CDR1 LGHNT and CDR2 FRNRAP. This CDR3 reads CASGLGPMNTEAFF. The CDR3 nucleotides are TGTGCTAGTGGTTTGGGGCCCATGAACACTGAAGCTTTCTTT.

V gene TRBV5-1 combines with J gene TRBJ1-2; TRBD1 is a possible D gene (6 bases). Trimming stripped 3 bases from V and 0 bases from J, with 21 bases between. Looked up from germline, CDR1 is SGHRS and CDR2 is YFSETQ. The CDR3 totals 18 residues. The CDR3 DNA is TGCGCCAGCAGCTCGGGCAGGGACACCTTAAACTCTAACTATGGCTACACCTTC. Amino acids: CASSSGRDTLNSNYGYTF.